The rows below give T cell receptor beta chains drawn from one sample of a study of neurological immune-mediated disorders. TCRdb independently ran MiXCR on the 5' RACE reads; one entry per CDR3 protein. The sample shows about 78,000 distinct CDR3 sequences, about 5.2% of them seen only once. Sample: PBMCs. The receptors shown here come from a woman in her thirties with multiple sclerosis. Both conserved end residues are part of each CDR3. D genes are given only for firm matches. Some rows mark clone size as missing; the rest say once, few, many or name a class of expanded clone.

J gene | clone size | V gene | D gene | CDR3 protein | CDR3 DNA
TRBJ2-1 | many | TRBV3-1 | . | CASSPLGGALPYNEQFF | TGTGCCAGCAGCCCCCTGGGCGGGGCCCTACCTTACAATGAGCAGTTCTTC
TRBJ2-3 | many | TRBV7-8 | TRBD2 | CASSSPSGSPDTQYF | TGTGCCAGCAGCTCCCCTAGCGGGAGTCCAGATACGCAGTATTTT
TRBJ2-5 | many | TRBV20-1 | TRBD2 | CSAPGGGQETQYF | TGCAGTGCCCCGGGGGGGGGGCAAGAGACCCAGTACTTC
TRBJ1-5 | many | TRBV20-1 | . | CSAGDRNQPQHF | TGCAGTGCAGGTGACAGGAATCAGCCCCAGCATTTT
TRBJ2-7 | many | TRBV28 | . | CASSLGDYEQYF | TGTGCCAGCAGTTTGGGGGATTACGAGCAGTACTTC
TRBJ2-1 | many | TRBV10-3 | TRBD2 | CAISESVGLADNEQFF | TGTGCCATCAGTGAGTCTGTGGGACTAGCCGACAATGAGCAGTTCTTC
TRBJ1-6 | many | TRBV15 | TRBD1 | CATSGTRQGNSPLHF | TGTGCCACCAGCGGAACTAGACAGGGAAATTCACCCCTCCACTTT
TRBJ1-3 | many | TRBV20-1 | . | CSAPSGEGNTIYF | TGCAGTGCCCCCTCCGGGGAGGGAAACACCATATATTTT
TRBJ2-3 | many | TRBV5-1 | . | CASSPGAGTTDTQYF | TGCGCCAGCAGTCCAGGGGCAGGCACCACAGATACGCAGTATTTT
TRBJ2-1 | many | TRBV5-6 | TRBD1 | CASSPDRGSHNEQFF | TGTGCCAGCAGCCCGGACAGGGGATCCCACAATGAGCAGTTCTTC
TRBJ2-7 | many | TRBV20-1 | . | CSACGVGVRPYEQYF | TGCAGTGCTTGTGGGGTTGGGGTGAGGCCCTACGAGCAGTACTTC
TRBJ1-4 | many | TRBV7-9 | . | CASSNRGTDNEKLFF | TGTGCCAGCAGCAACCGAGGGACGGACAATGAAAAACTGTTTTTT
TRBJ2-3 | many | TRBV7-8 | . | CASSPLGRASIDTQYF | TGTGCCAGCAGCCCTCTGGGCAGGGCATCAATAGATACGCAGTATTTT
TRBJ2-3 | many | TRBV7-2 | TRBD1 | CASSTDRASTDTQYF | TGTGCCAGCAGCACCGACAGGGCTAGCACAGATACGCAGTATTTT
TRBJ2-6 | many | TRBV4-2 | TRBD2 | CASSEWGAGGSGANVLTF | TGTGCCAGCAGCGAGTGGGGAGCGGGAGGCTCTGGGGCCAACGTCCTGACTTTC
TRBJ2-3 | . | TRBV7-3 | TRBD2 | CASTGGRRGTDTQYF | TGTGCCAGCACGGGGGGACGGAGAGGCACAGATACGCAGTATTTT
TRBJ2-1 | many | TRBV3-1 | . | CASSQDQGAGEQFF | TGTGCCAGCAGCCAAGATCAGGGAGCTGGTGAGCAGTTCTTC
TRBJ2-3 | many | TRBV5-1 | . | CASSFPADTQYF | TGCGCCAGCAGCTTTCCCGCAGATACGCAGTATTTT
TRBJ1-2 | many | TRBV5-1 | . | CASSLDSVYGYTF | TGCGCCAGCAGCTTGGACAGTGTCTATGGCTACACCTTC
TRBJ2-1 | many | TRBV15 | . | CATSRVGASEQFF | TGTGCCACCAGCAGAGTGGGGGCGAGTGAGCAGTTCTTC
TRBJ2-1 | many | TRBV5-8 | TRBD2 | CASSWGLVSYNEQFF | TGTGCCAGCAGCTGGGGACTAGTGTCCTACAATGAGCAGTTCTTC
TRBJ1-2 | many | TRBV7-2 | . | CASSLSLDYGYTF | TGTGCCAGCAGCTTAAGCCTCGACTATGGCTACACCTTC